Listed here are 13 T cell receptor beta chains from one sample, sequenced in a study of blood T cell repertoires in COVID-19. Assay: immunoSEQ multiplex PCR; the TCRdb copy retains only in-frame clones and omits some. This sample carries some 190,000 clones, roughly three quarters of them seen once, and the ten largest clones take roughly an eighth. The source material was PBMCs or T cells enriched from blood (not recorded which). All receptors come from a man aged 55 to 70 who had been exposed to COVID-19.

The CDR3 region has the DNA TGCGCCAGCAGCTTGGGACTCCTAGCACAATCCTACAATGAGCAGTTCTTC. Amino acids: CASSLGLLAQSYNEQFF. The chain combines TRBV5-1 with TRBJ2-1; possible D gene TRBD2, 5 bases. Trimming pared 0 bases from V and 1 base from J, leaving 14 bases between. Germline assignment: CDR1 SGHRS and CDR2 YFSETQ. This CDR3 spans 17 amino acids.

This chain links TRBV2 with TRBJ2-2, with 11 bases fitting TRBD2. Germline assignment: CDR1 SNHLY and CDR2 FYNNEI. J was trimmed by 7 bases and V by 3 bases; bases with no gene match: 7. The CDR3 totals 16 residues. The CDR3 DNA is TGTGCCAGCAGTGATACTAGCGGGAGATGGAACGGGGAGCTGTTTTTT. Residues: CASSDTSGRWNGELFF.

This sequence joins TRBV18 and TRBJ2-5; 12 bases map to TRBD2. This CDR3 has 16 residues. Losses at the gene ends were 2 bases for V and 5 bases for J; bases not matched to a gene: 6. Germline values: CDR1 KGHSH, CDR2 LQKENI. The CDR3 protein is CASSPSLAGGQETQYF. DNA of the CDR3: TGTGCCAGCTCACCAAGCCTAGCGGGAGGGCAGGAGACCCAGTACTTC.

This chain uses TRBV2 with TRBJ2-1; TRBD2 matches 12 bases. Germline V gene data show CDR1 as SNHLY and CDR2 as FYNNEI. The CDR3 runs to 15 residues. Losses at the gene ends were 6 bases for V and 9 bases for J; bases not matched to a gene: 9. The CDR3 sequence: CASRRLAGEVGEQFF. For the CDR3, the DNA is TGTGCCAGCAGGCGACTAGCGGGAGAGGTGGGTGAGCAGTTCTTC.

The V call is TRBV6-4, the J call TRBJ2-3; perhaps TRBD1 as D (6 bases). Per the germline V gene, CDR1 is MRHNA and CDR2 is SNTAGT. The CDR3 spans 12 residues. The V gene lost 11 bases and the J gene lost 3 bases, with 12 bases spanning the gap. CDR3 sequence: CAGSQGTDTQYF. CDR3 nucleotides: TGTGCCGGCTCACAGGGAACAGATACGCAGTATTTT.

This chain links TRBV5-1 with TRBJ1-1; perhaps TRBD1 as D (6 bases). The CDR3 loop spans 13 amino acids. V lost 1 base and J 5 bases, leaving 9 bases between the germline ends. The germline V gene encodes CDR1 SGHRS and CDR2 YFSETQ. CDR3 DNA: TGCGCCAGCAGCTTGAGTCAGGGGACTGAAGCTTTCTTT. It encodes CASSLSQGTEAFF. The whole variable domain, filled in from reference TRBV5-1 and TRBJ1-1, reads KAGVTQTPRYLIKTRGQQVTLSCSPISGHRSVSWYQQTPGQGLQFLFEYFSETQRNKGNFPGRFSGRQFSNSRSEMNVSTLELGDSALYLCASSLSQGTEAFFGQGTRLTVV.

J is TRBJ1-5 and V is TRBV2, with 8 bases matching TRBD1. Germline V gene lookup returns CDR1 SNHLY and CDR2 FYNNEI. This CDR3 contains 15 residues. V lost 7 bases to trimming and J lost 1 base; unmatched junction nucleotides: 6. The CDR3 spells CASKGQAGSNQPQHF. As DNA, the CDR3 is TGTGCCAGCAAGGGACAGGCCGGGAGCAATCAGCCCCAGCATTTT.

This clone has only a few counts. V usage is TRBV10-3 and J usage is TRBJ2-7; TRBD2 matches at 8 bases. This CDR3 contains 14 residues. Germline CDR1 and CDR2: ENHRY and SYGVKD. V lost 6 bases to trimming and J lost 0 bases; unmatched junction nucleotides: 4. The CDR3 loop is CAIRNTSGSYEQYF. As DNA, the CDR3 is TGTGCCATCAGGAACACTAGCGGCTCCTACGAGCAGTACTTC.

V usage is TRBV7-2 and J usage is TRBJ2-1; the match to TRBD2 covers 9 bases. V was clipped by 1 base and J by 1 base; unmatched bases: 5. The length of the CDR3 is 17 residues. The germline CDR1 and CDR2 sequences are SGHTA and FQGNSA. The chain's CDR3 is CASSLGSGRGSYNEQFF. The DNA of the CDR3 is TGTGCCAGCAGCTTAGGTAGCGGGAGAGGATCCTACAATGAGCAGTTCTTC. The complete variable domain, with remaining parts taken from reference TRBV7-2 and TRBJ2-1, reads GAGVSQSPSNKVTEKGKDVELRCDPISGHTALYWYRQSLGQGLEFLIYFQGNSAPDKSGLPSDRFSAERTGGSVSTLTIQRTQQEDSAVYLCASSLGSGRGSYNEQFFGPGTRLTVL.

This clone was seen a handful of times. The chain joins TRBV10-1 to TRBJ1-5, with 12 nucleotides matching TRBD1. The germline gives CDR1 WNHNN, CDR2 SYGVQD (reference sequence). The CDR3 loop spans 23 amino acids. The V gene end was trimmed by 2 bases and the J gene end by 0 bases; junction bases not matched to a gene: 20. The DNA of the CDR3 is TGCGCCAGCAGTGAGCCTGGGACAGGGGGCTTCCTCTCACCCAAATATAGCAATCAGCCCCAGCATTTT. Its protein is CASSEPGTGGFLSPKYSNQPQHF.

A remark on this clone: The same CDR3 also results from other DNA sequences found in this sample. The chain couples TRBV27 to TRBJ2-7; 9 bases are a match to TRBD1. Germline values: CDR1 MNHEY, CDR2 SMNVEV (reference sequence). With V trimmed by 4 bases and J by 2 bases, 6 bases remained unmatched. This CDR3 spans 15 amino acids. The CDR3 DNA reads TGTGCCAGCAGTTCACGTGGGACAGGGCCCTACGAGCAGTACTTC. It translates to CASSSRGTGPYEQYF.

This clone was recorded a few times. The V gene is TRBV6-5, the J gene TRBJ1-6; 7 positions agree with TRBD1. The germline CDR1 and CDR2 sequences are MNHEY and SVGAGI. Unmatched junction bases numbered 1, after V lost 0 bases and J lost 5 bases. The CDR3 spans 15 residues. The CDR3 spells CASSYSGTDNSPLHF. CDR3 DNA sequence: TGTGCCAGCAGTTACTCCGGGACAGATAATTCACCCCTCCACTTT.

V gene TRBV2 combines with J gene TRBJ1-1; D perhaps matches TRBD1 (5 bases). The CDR3 sequence is 10 residues long. Trimming cost V 8 bases and J 5 bases, with 6 bases left between them. CDR1 is SNHLY and CDR2 is FYNNEI in the germline V gene. CDR3 residues: CASRGTEAFF. CDR3 coding DNA: TGTGCCAGCCGGGGGACTGAAGCTTTCTTT.